The 16 T cell receptor beta chains given below trace back to one sample, sequenced in a study of blood T cell repertoires in COVID-19. Assay: immunoSEQ multiplex PCR; the TCRdb copy retains only in-frame clones and omits some. Of some 490,000 clones in the sample, about 85% were seen once. Source material: PBMCs or T cells enriched from blood (not recorded which). The receptors originated from a woman aged 60-70 years who had recovered from COVID-19.

Written as DNA, the CDR3 is TGTGCCAGCAGCAGGGGCTCTGGAAACACCATATATTTT. Its protein is CASSRGSGNTIYF. The chain has TRBV6-5 and TRBJ1-3; TRBD1 is a possible D gene (6 bases). The CDR3 runs to 13 residues. Trimming cost V 6 bases and J 0 bases, with 6 bases left between them. Germline loops: CDR1 MNHEY, CDR2 SVGAGI.

The chain has TRBV7-9 and TRBJ1-1; D is unclear. The germline V and J ends were trimmed by 7 bases and 2 bases, with 14 bases remaining between them. The CDR3 consists of 14 residues. CDR1 is SEHNR and CDR2 is FQNEAQ in the germline V gene (reference sequence). CDR3 in amino acids: CASTITRGNTEAFF. The CDR3 DNA sequence: TGTGCCAGCACTATAACCAGAGGAAACACTGAAGCTTTCTTT.

This chain joins TRBV5-6 and TRBJ2-7, with D uncertain. Germline V lookup: CDR1 SGHDT, CDR2 YYEEEE. CDR3 size: 13 residues. Trimming removed 0 bases at V and 3 bases at J, with 7 bases between. The DNA for the CDR3 is TGTGCCAGCAGCTTGGACCTAAACTACGAGCAGTACGTC. Amino acid sequence: CASSLDLNYEQYV.

A few counts support this clone. The chain has TRBV3-1 (or the pseudogene TRBV3-2) and TRBJ2-7; D might be TRBD2 (6 bases). The length of the CDR3 is 14 residues. Germline CDR1 and CDR2: LGHDT and YNNKEL (reference sequence). Trimming removed 1 base from V and 2 bases from J, with 9 bases in between. CDR3 DNA: TGTGCCAGCAGCCAAGGGGGAGGAACCTACGAGCAGTACGTC. Translated: CASSQGGGTYEQYV.

The chain recombines TRBV21-1 with TRBJ2-7; TRBD1, the D gene given by the table, was not confirmed from the DNA. TRBV21-1 is recorded as a pseudogene. The CDR3 sequence is 16 residues long. The CDR3 DNA follows: TGTGCCAGCAGCAAAGGGAGACTGGACAGCAGCTACGAGCAGTACGTC. It specifies CASSKGRLDSSYEQYV.

The J gene is TRBJ2-1, the V gene TRBV2; D might be TRBD2 (6 bases). From germline, CDR1 is SNHLY and CDR2 FYNNEI. Trimming removed 7 bases from V and 9 bases from J, with 22 bases in between. There are 15 residues in the CDR3. CDR3 amino acids: CASTQAGRPGGEQFF. The CDR3 region has the DNA TGTGCCAGCACCCAAGCGGGTCGCCCTGGGGGTGAGCAGTTCTTC.

This chain joins TRBV6-5 and TRBJ1-1; D is uncertain. CDR3 length: 14 amino acids. Between the trimmed V and J ends, which lost 7 bases and 0 bases, there was a span of 12 bases. In germline, CDR1 is MNHEY, CDR2 SVGAGI. Written as DNA, the CDR3 is TGTGCCAGCACCCCGGCAGGCCTGAACACTGAAGCTTTCTTT. It is translated as CASTPAGLNTEAFF.

The chain's CDR3 is CASNARTGFSGELFF. The CDR3, as DNA: TGTGCCAGCAACGCAAGGACAGGGTTCTCCGGGGAGCTGTTTTTT. V is TRBV2 and J is TRBJ2-2, with 8 bases identical to TRBD1. The germline gives CDR1 SNHLY, CDR2 FYNNEI. V was clipped by 7 bases and J by 6 bases; unmatched bases: 10. The CDR3 loop spans 15 amino acids.

The genes are TRBV19 and TRBJ1-6, with 10 bases aligning to TRBD1. Germline V lookup: CDR1 LNHDA, CDR2 SQIVND (reference sequence). The CDR3 consists of 17 residues. V shed 1 base and J 4 bases; nucleotides not matched to a gene: 4. The CDR3 sequence: CASSIGGGQGYNSPLHF. For the CDR3, the DNA is TGTGCCAGTAGTATAGGAGGGGGACAGGGGTATAATTCACCCCTCCACTTT.

The chain is built from TRBV29-1 and TRBJ1-1; D is possibly TRBD1 (5 bases). The CDR3 totals 11 residues. Per germline, CDR1 SQVTM and CDR2 ANQGSEA. The V end was cut by 0 bases, the J end by 8 bases, with 7 bases between. In DNA, the CDR3 is TGCAGCGTTGAAGATGACAGAGAAGCTTTCTTT. It encodes CSVEDDREAFF.

The chain has TRBV3-1 (or the pseudogene TRBV3-2) and TRBJ2-5; 8 positions agree with TRBD1. CDR1 and CDR2 (germline): LGHDT, YNNKEL (reference sequence). J gave up 5 bases and V 2 bases, and 7 bases lay outside the gene matches. CDR3 size: 15 residues. CDR3 amino acids: CASSQHAGGGETQYF. The DNA of the CDR3 is TGTGCCAGCAGCCAACACGCAGGGGGCGGGGAGACCCAGTACTTC.

V gene TRBV18 combines with J gene TRBJ1-1; TRBD1 matches 8 bases. The CDR3 totals 13 residues. V trimming: 4 bases; J trimming: 7 bases; junction bases outside the gene matches: 5. Germline V gene sequence: CDR1 KGHSH, CDR2 LQKENI. The CDR3 DNA follows: TGTGCCAGCTCACAACAGGGGGGGATTGAAGCTTTCTTT. Protein sequence: CASSQQGGIEAFF.

This chain joins TRBV29-1 and TRBJ2-2; no clear D gene. V was shortened by 2 bases and J by 5 bases, with 6 bases between the two germline ends. CDR1 is SQVTM, CDR2 ANQGSEA, per germline. The length of the CDR3 is 12 residues. CDR3 protein: CSVERVTGELFF. The CDR3 nucleotides read TGCAGCGTTGAACGGGTTACCGGGGAGCTGTTTTTT.

The chain employs TRBV12-2 and TRBJ2-7; TRBD2, the table's D call, was not compared with the DNA. TRBV12-2 is assigned pseudogene status. The CDR3 has 18 amino acids. The CDR3 is CASRLRLPTSGGSYEQYF. In DNA, the CDR3 is TGTGCAAGTCGCTTAAGGCTCCCAACTAGCGGGGGATCCTACGAGCAGTACTTC.

The chain combines TRBV7-9 with TRBJ1-3; D gene unclear. The CDR3 sequence is 13 residues long. Looked up from germline, CDR1 is SEHNR and CDR2 is FQNEAQ (reference sequence). V lost 3 bases to trimming and J lost 4 bases, with 7 bases between them. The CDR3: CASSLQAGNTIYF. The CDR3 DNA is TGTGCCAGCAGCTTGCAGGCAGGAAACACCATATATTTT.

This clone has only one observation. The V gene is TRBV27, the J gene TRBJ1-5; 7 bases align to TRBD1. CDR3 length: 14 residues. Germline V lookup: CDR1 MNHEY, CDR2 SMNVEV (reference sequence). The ends lost 3 bases at V and 5 bases at J; junction bases unmatched: 4. CDR3 in DNA: TGTGCCAGCAGTTTCACAGGGGACCATCAGCCCCAGCATTTT. Its translation is CASSFTGDHQPQHF.